This is a list of T cell receptor beta chains from one sample in a study of OX40 agonist ivuxolimab in advanced cancers. Profiling relied on immunoSEQ multiplex PCR, and the TCRdb table lists in-frame clones only, not all of them. This table has 80,000 to 95,000 clones, roughly 93% appearing once. Here the sequenced sample was CD4+ or CD8+ T cells sorted from blood, taken in a trial of the OX40 agonist ivuxolimab. These receptors all stem from an adult with an advanced solid tumor such as melanoma, head and neck, liver or kidney cancer. The CDR3 runs from the conserved cysteine through the conserved F or W. Each record gives: J gene, CDR3 length, V gene, CDR3 protein.

TRBJ2-2,15,TRBV6-6,CASSRGSANTGELFF
TRBJ2-3,17,TRBV6-1,CASSESPLAGLTDTQYF
TRBJ2-7,16,TRBV9,CASSPQPGAGGYEQYF
TRBJ1-2,13,TRBV28,CASRTTVNYGYTF
TRBJ2-5,16,TRBV9,CASSVGRTSGGETQYF
TRBJ1-1,14,TRBV4-3,CASSQGYLDTEAFF
TRBJ2-5,17,TRBV9,CASSPRRAAGGPETQYF
TRBJ2-7,17,TRBV19,CASSNSGTGSKSSEQYF
TRBJ2-7,15,TRBV4-3,CASSQDSGGAYEQYF
TRBJ2-7,11,TRBV6-1,CASGLVHEQYF
TRBJ2-5,13,TRBV6-1,CASRQGLQETQYF
TRBJ1-1,14,TRBV7-3,CASSPGTGRTEAFF
TRBJ2-7,13,TRBV21-1,CASSKRRGYEQYF
TRBJ1-2,16,TRBV30,CAWSVRGRGLLHGYTF
TRBJ1-1,13,TRBV7-2,CASSLQGGTEAFF
TRBJ2-3,12,TRBV11-2,CASSPSTDTQYF
TRBJ1-5,15,TRBV5-1,CASSLGTGDNQPQHF
TRBJ1-6,15,TRBV4-1,CASSQVEGLNSPLHF
TRBJ1-5,13,TRBV6-5,CASSYLLPGQPYF
TRBJ2-1,16,TRBV5-1,CASSSHGTAGYNEQFF
TRBJ2-5,16,TRBV9,CASSVGPAGGRETQYF
TRBJ2-3,14,TRBV4-1,CASRTYRVADTQYF
TRBJ2-1,16,TRBV9,CASSPRTSGGSNEQFF
TRBJ2-3,16,TRBV19,CASSMRGTVNTDTQYF
TRBJ2-6,18,TRBV7-6,CASSSRGRSTSGANVLTF
TRBJ1-6,15,TRBV4-1,CASSTGDRGYSPLHF
TRBJ2-7,15,TRBV7-2,CASVPTPASGYEQYF
TRBJ2-1,16,TRBV18,CASSPSSGSPYNEQFF
TRBJ1-5,17,TRBV19,CASSTILNRYSNQPQHF
TRBJ2-7,16,TRBV18,CASSPPNGGENYEQYF
TRBJ1-5,14,TRBV4-1,CASSQENRYQPQHF
TRBJ2-3,13,TRBV10-3,CAISVQGTDTQYF
TRBJ2-4,19,TRBV19,CASSIGGTFRAEAKNIQYF
TRBJ2-5,15,TRBV19,CASRNGQGLQETQYF
TRBJ2-3,14,TRBV5-1,CASSFGTGADTQYF
TRBJ2-3,16,TRBV18,CASSPLSGVSSDTQYF
TRBJ1-6,13,TRBV30,CAWSGMKGSPLHF
TRBJ1-1,14,TRBV5-4,CASSLEAGNTEAFF
TRBJ1-5,13,TRBV4-1,CASSYDGNQPQHF
TRBJ2-1,12,TRBV25-1,CASRDAGVGQFF
TRBJ2-7,15,TRBV7-6,CASSPGRGRKDEQYF